These 23 T cell receptor beta chains were all obtained from the same sample, sequenced in a study of OX40 agonist ivuxolimab in advanced cancers. The assay was immunoSEQ multiplex PCR, and TCRdb's table has in-frame clones only and misses some. The sample lists about 13,000 clones, around 69% seen once, with around 39% in the top ten. This sample comprised CD4+ or CD8+ T cells sorted from blood, obtained in a trial of the OX40 agonist ivuxolimab. These receptor sequences come from an adult with an advanced solid tumor such as melanoma, head and neck, liver or kidney cancer.

The genes are TRBV6-5 and TRBJ1-1, with unresolved D. Germline V lookup: CDR1 MNHEY, CDR2 SVGAGI. V was clipped by 6 bases and J by 4 bases, with 18 bases between them. The CDR3 is 15 residues long. The CDR3 coding sequence is TGTGCCAGCAGCTACGGAAATGGCGCGGGCACTGAAGCTTTCTTT. The encoded protein is CASSYGNGAGTEAFF.

The rearrangement uses TRBV6-1 and TRBJ1-4; no definite D call. CDR1 is MNHNS, CDR2 SASEGT, per germline. This CDR3 spans 14 amino acids. Deletions cut 4 bases from V and 7 bases from J, with 13 bases between. The DNA for the CDR3 is TGTGCCAGCAGTGCCCAAATGGAGGGTGAAAAACTGTTTTTT. Translation: CASSAQMEGEKLFF.

This rearrangement joins TRBV19 to TRBJ1-1; weak D call: TRBD1 (5 bases). Germline values: CDR1 LNHDA, CDR2 SQIVND (reference sequence). This CDR3 is built from 14 residues. The germline V and J ends were trimmed by 7 bases and 1 base, with 13 bases remaining between them. CDR3 bases: TGTGCCAGTAATCCGGGTGGGGCGAACACTGAAGCTTTCTTT. Translating it yields CASNPGGANTEAFF.

This chain connects TRBV21-1 to TRBJ2-7; the table's D call of TRBD1 was not tested on the DNA. TRBV21-1 is a listed pseudogene. This CDR3 contains 15 residues. The CDR3 sequence: CASSKPPGPSYEQYF. CDR3 nucleotides: TGTGCCAGCAGCAAGCCCCCAGGGCCCTCCTACGAGCAGTACTTC.

The rearrangement links TRBV5-1 to TRBJ1-1, with D possibly TRBD1 on 5 matching bases. In germline, CDR1 is SGHRS, CDR2 YFSETQ. Deletions cut 1 base from V and 2 bases from J, with 6 bases between. The CDR3 is 13 amino acids. The CDR3 nucleotides are TGCGCCAGCAGCTTGCAGGGAAACACTGAAGCTTTCTTT. Protein: CASSLQGNTEAFF.

The chain is built from TRBV27 and TRBJ2-1; 8 bases are shared with TRBD1. The germline CDR1 and CDR2 sequences are MNHEY and SMNVEV (reference sequence). The ends lost 6 bases at V and 2 bases at J; junction bases unmatched: 3. This CDR3 is built from 14 residues. CDR3 sequence: CASRWTGTYNEQFF. CDR3 in DNA: TGTGCCAGCAGATGGACAGGGACCTACAATGAGCAGTTCTTC.

The chain is built from TRBV11-2 and TRBJ1-2; possible D gene TRBD1, 5 bases. CDR1 and CDR2 from the germline V gene are SGHAT and FQNNGV. V was trimmed by 7 bases and J by 3 bases, leaving 21 bases between them. The CDR3 runs to 16 residues. This CDR3 is CASTNRRGAVDYGYTF. CDR3 bases: TGTGCCAGCACTAATCGACGAGGGGCGGTAGACTATGGCTACACCTTC.

V usage is TRBV4-2 and J usage is TRBJ2-1, with 7 bases identical to TRBD1. Germline V gives CDR1 LGHNA, CDR2 YNFKEQ. Unmatched junction bases numbered 11, after V lost 5 bases and J lost 4 bases. The CDR3 contains 16 residues. CDR3 sequence (DNA): TGTGCCAGCAGCTTGGCCGGGACAGTAAATTACAATGAGCAGTTCTTC. Its protein is CASSLAGTVNYNEQFF.

A few counts support this clone. The V gene is TRBV5-1, the J gene TRBJ1-2; TRBD1 matches at 7 bases. Germline CDR1 and CDR2: SGHRS and YFSETQ. V lost 4 bases, J lost 3 bases, and 6 bases stayed unmatched. The CDR3 spans 14 residues. The CDR3 loop is CASSPTTGDYGYTF. The CDR3 nucleotides read TGCGCCAGCAGCCCGACTACAGGGGACTATGGCTACACCTTC.

This clone was recorded at least ten times. V usage is TRBV2 and J usage is TRBJ2-7, with 10 bases identical to TRBD2. V lost 4 bases to trimming and J lost 7 bases; unmatched junction nucleotides: 1. There are 12 residues in the CDR3. Germline V gene lookup returns CDR1 SNHLY and CDR2 FYNNEI. CDR3: CASSGTSGEQYF. The CDR3 DNA reads as TGTGCCAGCAGTGGGACTAGCGGAGAGCAGTACTTC.

The CDR3 DNA is TGTGCCAGCAGCATCGACAGACACAATGAGCAGTTCTTC. Its protein product is CASSIDRHNEQFF. The chain combines TRBV7-7 with TRBJ2-1; the D gene is possibly TRBD1 (5 bases). The germline V gene encodes CDR1 SSHAT and CDR2 FNYEAQ (reference sequence). V lost 5 bases, J lost 5 bases, and 10 bases lay in between. This CDR3 spans 13 amino acids. The full variable domain, in which reference TRBV7-7 and TRBJ2-1 provide the parts outside the CDR3, is GAGVSQSPRYKVTKRGQDVTLRCDPISSHATLYWYQQALGQGPEFLTYFNYEAQPDKSGLPSDRFSAERPEGSISTLTIQRTEQRDSAMYRCASSIDRHNEQFFGPGTRLTVL.

Note on this clone: One junction end disagrees with the germline gene, perhaps due to a read error. The chain recombines TRBV25-1 with TRBJ1-2; TRBD1 matches 7 bases. CDR3 size: 15 residues. CDR1 MGHDK and CDR2 SYGVNS come from the germline V gene. The CDR3 loop is CASSEWGQQGYDYTF. The CDR3 DNA reads TGTGCCAGCAGTGAATGGGGACAGCAGGGCTATGACTACACCTTC.

This clone has more than one count but fewer than ten. The chain carries TRBV10-1 and TRBJ2-6; TRBD1 might be the D (6 bases). The CDR3 has 16 amino acids. Trimming removed 8 bases at V and 3 bases at J, with 17 bases between. Per the germline V gene, CDR1 is WNHNN and CDR2 is SYGVQD (reference sequence). The CDR3 sequence: CASPWATGLGANVLTF. In DNA, the CDR3 is TGCGCCAGCCCTTGGGCTACAGGGCTTGGGGCCAACGTCCTGACTTTC.

The J gene is TRBJ1-5, the V gene TRBV4-1; D is undetermined. Trimming stripped 0 bases from V and 9 bases from J, with 9 bases between. The CDR3 totals 13 residues. Germline CDR1 is MGHRA and CDR2 is YSYEKL. Written as DNA, the CDR3 is TGCGCCAGCAGCCAAGAATGGGGTTGGCCCCAGCATTTT. Translated: CASSQEWGWPQHF.

The chain carries TRBV5-1 and TRBJ2-7, with unresolved D. Germline CDR1 reads SGHRS; CDR2 reads YFSETQ. The CDR3 is 14 amino acids. V was cut by 7 bases and J by 0 bases, with 14 bases left in between. This CDR3 reads CASAPGGNSYEQYF. Written as DNA, the CDR3 is TGCGCCAGCGCCCCGGGCGGAAACTCCTACGAGCAGTACTTC.

The chain's CDR3 is CASSSGQGPPGNTIYF. CDR3 nucleotides: TGTGCCAGCAGTTCGGGACAGGGTCCGCCCGGAAACACCATATATTTT. The chain carries TRBV27 and TRBJ1-3; 9 bases agree with TRBD1. The CDR3 runs 16 residues. Looked up from germline, CDR1 is MNHEY and CDR2 is SMNVEV (reference sequence). Trimming cost V 4 bases and J 4 bases; bases outside gene matches: 8.

This clone was seen a single time. This chain uses TRBV6-6 with TRBJ1-1; 8 nucleotides line up with TRBD1. The CDR3 has 15 amino acids. V trimming: 3 bases; J trimming: 4 bases; junction bases outside the gene matches: 7. Germline V gene data show CDR1 as MNHNY and CDR2 as SVGAGI (reference sequence). The CDR3 region is CASSYQGARVTEAFF. Here the CDR3 DNA reads TGTGCCAGCAGTTATCAGGGGGCGCGTGTCACTGAAGCTTTCTTT.

The rearrangement joins TRBV4-1 to TRBJ2-1; D call uncertain. Germline V CDR1 and CDR2: MGHRA, YSYEKL. V lost 4 bases and J 4 bases, leaving 8 bases between the germline ends. The CDR3 covers 13 residues. CDR3: CASSPGPYNEQFF. CDR3 sequence (DNA): TGCGCCAGCAGCCCCGGACCTTACAATGAGCAGTTCTTC.

This sequence joins TRBV27 and TRBJ2-6; 14 bases line up with TRBD2. CDR1 is MNHEY and CDR2 is SMNVEV in the germline V gene (reference sequence). The CDR3 totals 21 residues. Trimming cost V 0 bases and J 3 bases; bases outside gene matches: 10. CDR3 sequence (DNA): TGTGCCAGCAGTTTATCTGTAGGTGGGACTAGCGGGAGTCTTGGGGCCAACGTCCTGACTTTC. Protein: CASSLSVGGTSGSLGANVLTF.

J is TRBJ2-5 and V is TRBV6-5; D tentatively reads TRBD1 or TRBD2 (6 bases each). The assigned J gene may be wrong: the sequence end matches TRBJ2-7 better. The CDR3 is 12 amino acids. The V gene's germline CDR1 is MNHEY and CDR2 SVGAGI. In DNA form, the CDR3 reads TGTGCCAGCAGATCGGGGGCCGGCGAGCAGTACTTC. Residues: CASRSGAGEQYF.

This chain joins TRBV28 and TRBJ2-7; a weak D match, TRBD2 (6 bases). The V and J ends lost 0 bases and 3 bases respectively, with 12 bases between them. Germline V CDR1 and CDR2: MDHEN, SYDVKM. CDR3 length: 15 amino acids. The CDR3 DNA reads as TGTGCCAGCAGTTTATGGGCTAGCGCAGTCTACGAGCAGTACTTC. This codes for CASSLWASAVYEQYF.

This CDR3 is CASSPTESSNQPQHF. The DNA for the CDR3 is TGTGCCAGCAGTCCGACAGAGAGTAGCAATCAGCCCCAGCATTTT. This chain uses TRBV6-1 with TRBJ1-5, with TRBD1 as a possible D gene (5 bases). Germline V gene sequence: CDR1 MNHNS, CDR2 SASEGT. CDR3 length: 15 residues. Trimming stripped 5 bases from V and 0 bases from J, with 11 bases between.

J is TRBJ2-3 and V is TRBV6-4; no reliable D call. Trimming left V 6 bases short and J 0 bases short, with 16 bases between. This CDR3 comprises 16 residues. Germline V CDR1 and CDR2: MRHNA, SNTAGT. CDR3 region: CASSRTETYSTDTQYF. For the CDR3, the DNA is TGTGCCAGCAGCAGGACGGAAACTTATAGCACAGATACGCAGTATTTT.